A single T cell receptor (beta chain) is shown here with its context. Its antigen is undetermined. V lost 4 bases and J lost 2; bases outside the gene matches: 3. Germline V gene sequence: CDR1 MNHNS, CDR2 SASEGT. This CDR3 comprises 15 residues. Clones were read by immunoSEQ multiplex PCR, and TCRdb kept only the in-frame ones, dropping some. The table has tens of thousands of clones, 88% seen once. This sample is part of a study of OX40 agonist ivuxolimab in advanced cancers. Study context: The patients got ivuxolimab, which is an agonistic anti-OX40 (CD134) antibody. The study, taken as a whole, reports: CD8+ T cells averaged more expanded clones than CD4+. Normalized T-cell clonal expansion was also low in some nonresponders.

The chain combines TRBV6-1 with TRBJ2-5; 11 nucleotides line up with TRBD2. Sequenced material: CD4+ or CD8+ T cells sorted from blood, taken in a trial of the OX40 agonist ivuxolimab. The sequence was collected from an adult with an advanced solid tumor such as melanoma, head and neck, liver or kidney cancer. The CDR3 coding sequence is TGTGCCAGCAGTGGGGCTAGCGGGGGGCAAGAGACCCAGTACTTC. Its protein is CASSGASGGQETQYF.